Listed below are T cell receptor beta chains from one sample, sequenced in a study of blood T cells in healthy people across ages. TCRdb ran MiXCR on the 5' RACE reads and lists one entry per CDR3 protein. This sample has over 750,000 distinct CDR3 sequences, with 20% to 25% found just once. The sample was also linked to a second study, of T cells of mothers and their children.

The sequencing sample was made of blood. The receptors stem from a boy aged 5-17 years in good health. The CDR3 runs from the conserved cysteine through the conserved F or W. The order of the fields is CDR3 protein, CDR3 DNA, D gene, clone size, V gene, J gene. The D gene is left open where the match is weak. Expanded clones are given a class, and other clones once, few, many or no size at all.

cdr3_aa: CASSVVGSSNNEQFF
cdr3_nt: TGTGCCAGCAGCGTAGTCGGGAGCAGCAACAATGAGCAGTTCTTC
d_call: -
clone_size: few
v_call: TRBV9
j_call: TRBJ2-1

cdr3_aa: CAISGTDGPGNIQYF
cdr3_nt: TGTGCCATCAGTGGGACCGACGGTCCGGGGAACATTCAGTACTTC
d_call: -
clone_size: -
v_call: TRBV10-3
j_call: TRBJ2-4

cdr3_aa: CSALDSRLAPEETQYF
cdr3_nt: TGCAGTGCGCTTGATAGTCGACTAGCTCCCGAGGAGACCCAGTACTTC
d_call: TRBD2
clone_size: few
v_call: TRBV20-1
j_call: TRBJ2-5

cdr3_aa: CSVVVSGPGTQYF
cdr3_nt: TGCAGCGTTGTGGTCTCCGGTCCGGGTACGCAGTATTTT
d_call: -
clone_size: -
v_call: TRBV29-1
j_call: TRBJ2-3

cdr3_aa: CASGREGGEQYF
cdr3_nt: TGTGCCAGCGGTCGGGAGGGAGGCGAGCAGTACTTC
d_call: TRBD2
clone_size: -
v_call: TRBV9
j_call: TRBJ2-7

cdr3_aa: CASSKGRASGTGELFF
cdr3_nt: TGTGCCAGCAGCAAAGGCAGGGCTAGCGGCACCGGGGAGCTGTTTTTT
d_call: TRBD2
clone_size: few
v_call: TRBV7-8
j_call: TRBJ2-2

cdr3_aa: CASSELPGGTQYF
cdr3_nt: TGTGCCAGCAGTGAATTGCCGGGAGGGACCCAGTACTTC
d_call: TRBD2
clone_size: -
v_call: TRBV2
j_call: TRBJ2-5

cdr3_aa: CASSPRQVDYEQYF
cdr3_nt: TGTGCCAGCAGTCCAAGACAGGTGGACTACGAGCAGTACTTC
d_call: -
clone_size: -
v_call: TRBV27
j_call: TRBJ2-7

cdr3_aa: CASSSQTSGKETGELFF
cdr3_nt: TGTGCCAGCAGCTCACAGACTAGCGGGAAGGAAACTGGGGAGCTGTTTTTT
d_call: TRBD2
clone_size: few
v_call: TRBV7-9
j_call: TRBJ2-2

cdr3_aa: CASSERDRGYF
cdr3_nt: TGTGCCAGCAGTGAACGAGACAGGGGGTACTTC
d_call: TRBD1
clone_size: -
v_call: TRBV2
j_call: TRBJ2-5

cdr3_aa: CASSATWLAGETQYF
cdr3_nt: TGTGCCAGCAGCGCAACATGGCTTGCCGGGGAGACCCAGTACTTC
d_call: -
clone_size: -
v_call: TRBV5-5
j_call: TRBJ2-5

cdr3_aa: CSVAPTGFEQYF
cdr3_nt: TGCAGCGTTGCCCCGACAGGGTTTGAGCAGTACTTC
d_call: TRBD1
clone_size: -
v_call: TRBV29-1
j_call: TRBJ2-7

cdr3_aa: CASRSRRQPVGTQYF
cdr3_nt: TGTGCCAGCAGATCCCGTCGACAGCCGGTGGGGACCCAGTACTTC
d_call: -
clone_size: many
v_call: TRBV28
j_call: TRBJ2-5

cdr3_aa: CASKGTSGSLQETQYF
cdr3_nt: TGTGCCAGCAAGGGTACTAGCGGGAGTCTCCAAGAGACCCAGTATTTC
d_call: TRBD2
clone_size: -
v_call: TRBV6-1
j_call: TRBJ2-5

cdr3_aa: CATSRDLSSGANVLTF
cdr3_nt: TGTGCCACCAGCAGAGATCTTAGCTCTGGGGCCAACGTCCTGACTTTC
d_call: -
clone_size: once
v_call: TRBV15
j_call: TRBJ2-6

cdr3_aa: CSLRTGSSYNEQFF
cdr3_nt: TGCAGCCTAAGGACAGGGAGTTCCTACAATGAGCAGTTCTTC
d_call: TRBD1
clone_size: -
v_call: TRBV29-1
j_call: TRBJ2-1

cdr3_aa: CASSFSLYNEQFF
cdr3_nt: TGTGCCAGCAGCTTTTCACTTTACAATGAGCAGTTCTTC
d_call: -
clone_size: -
v_call: TRBV11-1
j_call: TRBJ2-1

cdr3_aa: CSAPQGFNEQFF
cdr3_nt: TGCAGCGCTCCACAGGGGTTTAATGAGCAGTTCTTC
d_call: TRBD1
clone_size: -
v_call: TRBV29-1
j_call: TRBJ2-1

cdr3_aa: CSASWGGSTGELFF
cdr3_nt: TGCAGTGCTAGTTGGGGTGGTAGCACCGGGGAGCTGTTTTTT
d_call: -
clone_size: -
v_call: TRBV20-1
j_call: TRBJ2-2

cdr3_aa: CASSQMTVGETQYF
cdr3_nt: TGTGCCAGCAGCCAGATGACGGTGGGGGAGACCCAGTACTTC
d_call: -
clone_size: few
v_call: TRBV7-6
j_call: TRBJ2-5

cdr3_aa: CSADGGQGYNEQFF
cdr3_nt: TGCAGTGCTGATGGGGGACAGGGATACAATGAGCAGTTCTTC
d_call: TRBD1
clone_size: few
v_call: TRBV20-1
j_call: TRBJ2-1

cdr3_aa: CASSREGVNYEQFF
cdr3_nt: TGTGCCAGCAGTCGTGAAGGGGTCAACTATGAGCAGTTCTTC
d_call: -
clone_size: -
v_call: TRBV11-2
j_call: TRBJ2-1

cdr3_aa: CSARGGGSYNEQFF
cdr3_nt: TGCAGTGCTCGAGGCGGGGGCTCCTACAATGAGCAGTTCTTC
d_call: TRBD2
clone_size: few
v_call: TRBV20-1
j_call: TRBJ2-1

cdr3_aa: CSARSGSNYGYTF
cdr3_nt: TGCAGTGCTAGATCGGGCAGCAACTATGGCTACACCTTC
d_call: -
clone_size: few
v_call: TRBV20-1
j_call: TRBJ1-2